This T cell receptor beta chain was identified during a study of cytomegalovirus exposure and HLA in healthy donors (dated by TCRdb to about 2017). Background for the entire study: An earlier analysis of several hundred of the donors reported 250 to 300 Gb of sequence data and 117 million unique TCR beta sequences from around 200 million T cells. Roughly 300 gigabases of sequencing data and tens of millions of unique TCR sequences were included in an early release covering 550 to 650 HLA-typed donors. The genetic ancestry cluster associated with self-reported Caucasian donors included 70% to 85% of the approximately 400 genotyped donors. The aim of the study was to test whether cataloging public T cell receptors could identify signatures of past pathogen exposure. The study profiled the T cell repertoires of hundreds of subjects by immunosequencing and related them to cytomegalovirus serostatus. Besides the first cohort of 666 subjects, a separate validation cohort made up of 120 different subjects was used. High-throughput TCR immunosequencing, statistical association of individual TCRs with disease status, and machine learning were combined to predict cytomegalovirus infection status. To study patterns of TCR occurrence, a later analysis re-analyzed previously published TCR beta repertoires from hundreds of donors and added high-resolution HLA genotyping. Rather than drawing on any new phenotypic data, the later analysis identified candidate immune exposures from TCR beta sequences and the way those sequences occurred across donors. An earlier analysis of some 500 of the donors used high-throughput TCR beta sequencing to judge whether each TCR beta V gene segment behaved as functional or pseudogenic. Donor age, sex, ethnicity and CMV serostatus were collected together with the repertoire data. Genome-wide SNP genotypes for about 60% of the 666 donors were used in a later genetic analysis, which treated that subset as a discovery cohort. All discovery cohort repertoires had been generated on a single sequencing platform. Both class I and class II loci were covered by HLA typing, at four-digit resolution. Typing coverage varied by locus: roughly 629-630 donors for A, B, C, DRB1 and DQB1; more than 500 for DQA1; about 570 for DPA1; 450 to 480 for DPB1. Roughly 5 DR-DQ haplotypes were treated as single units for association and clustering because of strong linkage in the cohort. On average, approximately 250,000 unique TCR beta nucleotide sequences were sequenced per donor among about 400 genotyped donors of the cohort, with roughly 18% of those sequences being non-productive. Overall study results and their limits: Some IMGT-functional V segments, including TRBV6-2 and TRBV6-3, could not be distinguished by the 87-base-pair reads and were therefore excluded. The cohort was sequenced for TCR beta chains only, and without alpha or paired-chain data the features that could be detected were limited. A further reported finding was that TCR beta sequences accurately predicted the HLA-A and HLA-B alleles for most subjects in the first cohort. The classifier was reported to diagnose cytomegalovirus status with high specificity and sensitivity in both the original and validation cohorts. Correlated functional status among segregating V segments might be attributable to linkage disequilibrium, but an unknown experimental factor could not be ruled out. In a later analysis, most CMV-associated TCR beta chains were found to appear HLA-restricted, with HLA associations seemingly driven largely by CMV exposure. In a later genetic analysis, fewer N-insertions in productive TCRs were reported among donors in an Asian-associated ancestry cluster than the roughly 710-donor mean. Compared with equally common non-associated chains, HLA-associated TCR beta chains in a later analysis were more clonally expanded and had lower generation probabilities. In a later analysis, over 15,000 TCR beta sequences were associated with specific HLA alleles at a false discovery rate of 0.05. Across donors, most TCR sequences were observed very rarely, whereas some public TCRs were present in many individuals. Several of the top co-occurrence clusters appeared to be linked to parvovirus B19, influenza, CMV and Epstein-Barr virus, according to a later analysis. The sequencing pipeline was judged likely to have produced a cluster of highly shared sequence variants as a technical artifact. V-gene and J-gene trimming of TCR beta chains was associated with a missense DCLRE1C variant in a later genetic analysis, and the association was replicated in an independent cohort. When HLA alleles, especially DR and DQ, strongly co-occurred, attributing TCR associations to individual alleles was difficult. Immune exposure information for the cohort was limited to CMV serostatus. Because counts were too low, about 18 rarely observed V segments, including chromosome 9 orphons, were excluded from the earlier analysis of several hundred of the donors. In vitro tests confirmed that a few of the cytomegalovirus-associated TCR beta chains recognize cytomegalovirus antigens. In an earlier analysis of roughly 500 of the donors, most TCR beta V segments appeared in productive rearrangements about 90% or about 30% of the time, broadly matching IMGT annotations. Roughly uniform sequencing depth across donors was assumed in presence/absence analyses, although this assumption may not hold. Because HLA typing was unavailable for some donors at each locus, only the typed subset was used in association tests. According to the authors, the approach could potentially be generalized to other disease states and immunological phenotypes. A later analysis found that TCR association rates varied across HLA loci, with DRB1 alleles showing the most associated TCRs and HLA-C alleles the fewest. The study gave a list of about 160 TCR beta chains associated with cytomegalovirus.

The cohort comprised around 690 healthy bone marrow donors. At the time of sampling, all cohort members were nominally healthy, though unrecorded immune exposures were likely present. The donor tested CMV seronegative and was one of the 352 seronegative cohort members. Each donor provided a peripheral blood sample, and peripheral blood mononuclear cells were used for TCR beta sequencing. Genomic DNA was extracted from the blood cell samples with the Qiagen DNeasy Blood Extraction Kit. V is pruned by 0 bases and J by 7 bases, leaving 6 bases of the junction without a gene match. Including cysteine and phenylalanine, the CDR3 has 13 amino acids. Only the CDR3 region is kept as DNA, spanning 39 bases read in frame from base 1. The germline V gene specifies SQVTM as CDR1 and ANQGSEA as CDR2. The protocol used for the library was the immunoSEQ multiplex PCR assay. For the multiplex PCR, a mixture combining 60 forward primers for TCR Vbeta segments and 13 reverse primers for TCR Jbeta segments was used. A multiplex PCR assay on genomic DNA amplified the CDR3 region of rearranged TCR beta genes. On the Illumina HiSeq System, the amplified TCR beta libraries were sequenced as 87-base-pair reads. In the paper's pipeline: A later analysis tallied around 87 million unique TCR beta chains across the 666 repertoires, and roughly 11 million of those chains were shared by two or more donors. To remove PCR and sequencing errors, raw reads were error-corrected and collapsed into unique sequences using a nearest-neighbor algorithm that merged closely related sequences. To assign V, D and J gene segments, CDR3 sequences were aligned to IMGT reference sequences. For a sequence to be retained, at least a six-nucleotide match to both a V gene segment and a J gene segment was required. Rearrangements were classified as productive when the CDR3 lacked stop codons and remained in frame with V and J, and all other rearrangements were classified as non-productive. Following IMGT convention, CDR3 was defined as the stretch from the second conserved V-encoded cysteine to the conserved J-encoded phenylalanine. The earlier analysis of 500 to 600 of the donors excluded sequences that lacked an unambiguous match to a single V gene segment. In an earlier analysis of approximately 560 of the donors, a V segment was called functional when productive rearrangements were above 56.7%, and segregating when the standard deviation between donors exceeded 5%. A statistical classification framework was developed to diagnose cytomegalovirus status using the catalog of TCR beta chain sequences. A later analysis assigned V and J genes by comparing TCR nucleotide sequences with IMGT/GENE-DB human TR gene sequences. The TCRdist pipeline was used in a later analysis to assign CDR3 sequences and most-parsimonious VDJ recombination scenarios. In a later analysis, every TCR beta chain was defined by the combination of its CDR3 amino acid sequence and its V-gene family, and reads without a unique V-gene family were dropped. In a later analysis, 500 to 650 highly shared, low-generation-probability nucleotide sequences were removed to address suspected cross-contamination and a sequencing artifact. In a later analysis, a clonal expansion index for each public chain was calculated from normalized within-repertoire ranks of inferred template counts. In a later analysis, generation probabilities were computed with a VDJ recombination model fitted to out-of-frame rearrangements, and the resulting probabilities were checked against IGoR. In a later analysis, TCR-TCR, TCR-HLA and TCR-CMV co-occurrence was scored with hypergeometric tests, and a repertoire-size bias correction was applied to TCR pairs. False discovery rates were estimated in a later analysis by permuting HLA or CMV assignments 20 times. In a later analysis, co-occurring TCRs were grouped using DBSCAN, and TCRdist sequence similarity was added for clustering within HLA-allele-positive subsets. Repertoires with fewer than 30,000 or more than 120,000 public chains, plus five repertoires with anomalous nucleotide sharing, were excluded from co-occurrence clustering. TCRdb re-hosts the immuneACCESS table, in-frame sequences only. Its copies lack some clones; in the studies checked, an unresolved V gene accounts for under half of them, and the cause for the rest is not known. That table is the source of V, J and clone size, and D and trimming were worked out from the DNA. The sample contains 100,000 to 150,000 clones, 82% of them found a single time. The top ten clones comprise more than 0.9% of the sample.

Note on this clone: The antigen this receptor binds is unknown. One base away there is no much larger clone; base qualities are not given.

This receptor was identified in a boy aged 10-17 years in good health and CMV-seronegative. The material sequenced was PBMCs. In this chain, TRBV29-1 is recombined with TRBJ2-7, with TRBD2 matching 7 junction bases. The nucleotide sequence is TGCAGCGTTGAAGAGGGTGGCGGGGGTGAGCAGTACTTC. This gives the protein CSVEEGGGGEQYF.